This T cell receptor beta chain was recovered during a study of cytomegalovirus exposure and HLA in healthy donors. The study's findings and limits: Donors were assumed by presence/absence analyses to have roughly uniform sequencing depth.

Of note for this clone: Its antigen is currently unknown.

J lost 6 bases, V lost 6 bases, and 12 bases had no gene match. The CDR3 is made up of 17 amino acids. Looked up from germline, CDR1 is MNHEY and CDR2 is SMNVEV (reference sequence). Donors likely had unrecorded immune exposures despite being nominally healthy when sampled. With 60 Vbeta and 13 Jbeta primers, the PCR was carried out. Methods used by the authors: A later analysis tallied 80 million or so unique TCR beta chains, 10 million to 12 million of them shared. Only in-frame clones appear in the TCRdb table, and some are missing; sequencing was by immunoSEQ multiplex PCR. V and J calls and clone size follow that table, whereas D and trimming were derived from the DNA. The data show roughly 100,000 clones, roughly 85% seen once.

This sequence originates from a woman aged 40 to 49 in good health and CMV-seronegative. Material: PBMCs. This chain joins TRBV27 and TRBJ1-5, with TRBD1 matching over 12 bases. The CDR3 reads CASREYAGTGGTQPQHF. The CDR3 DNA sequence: TGTGCCAGCAGGGAGTACGCCGGGACAGGGGGCACTCAGCCCCAGCATTTT.